This passage covers 21 T cell receptor beta chains from one sample sequenced in a study of T cell responses to AZD1222 COVID-19 vaccine. Assay used: immunoSEQ multiplex PCR; TCRdb lists only in-frame clones, some missing. Among approximately 130,000 clones listed, about 88% were seen once. Sequences were derived from peripheral blood, sampled 28 days after the second AZD1222 dose. The receptor source for this set is an adult who received the AZD1222 COVID-19 vaccine.

V usage is TRBV4-1 and J usage is TRBJ2-7; D is possibly TRBD2 (5 bases). Looked up from germline, CDR1 is MGHRA and CDR2 is YSYEKL. Deletions cut 2 bases from V and 3 bases from J, with 14 bases between. The CDR3 spans 15 residues. CDR3 sequence: CASSQSRRDYYEQYF. The CDR3 DNA reads TGCGCCAGCAGCCAATCCCGCCGGGATTACTACGAGCAGTACTTC.

The chain couples TRBV19 to TRBJ1-5; possibly TRBD1 for D (5 bases). The germline CDR1 and CDR2 sequences are LNHDA and SQIVND (reference sequence). The CDR3 is 15 amino acids. The V gene lost 7 bases and the J gene lost 1 base, with 14 bases spanning the gap. The CDR3 loop reads CASTPGRESNQPQHF. DNA of the CDR3: TGTGCCAGTACCCCGGGCAGGGAGAGCAATCAGCCCCAGCATTTT.

The V and J genes are TRBV30 and TRBJ2-1; 11 bases map to TRBD2. This CDR3 region has 17 residues. CDR1 GTSNPN and CDR2 SVGIG come from the germline V gene (reference sequence). V gave up 2 bases and J gave up 7 bases; unmatched junction bases: 13. CDR3 in DNA: TGTGCCTGGAGTCCCTTGGCTAGCGGGGGGCACGTGAATGAGCAGTTCTTC. Translation: CAWSPLASGGHVNEQFF.

The gene calls are TRBV4-1 and TRBJ2-5; a possible D gene is TRBD2 (6 bases). Per the germline V gene, CDR1 is MGHRA and CDR2 is YSYEKL. The CDR3 extends over 14 amino acids. V lost 2 bases, J lost 3 bases, and 10 bases lay in between. The CDR3 region is CASSQTWREETQYF. The CDR3 coding sequence is TGCGCCAGCAGCCAAACTTGGAGGGAAGAGACCCAGTACTTC.

V is TRBV7-2 and J is TRBJ1-1, with D tentatively TRBD1 (6 bases). Germline V lookup: CDR1 SGHTA, CDR2 FQGNSA. Trimming pared 5 bases from V and 4 bases from J, leaving 11 bases between. CDR3 length equals 13 residues. The CDR3 spells CASSTRQATEAFF. The DNA of the CDR3 is TGTGCCAGCAGCACCCGACAGGCCACTGAAGCTTTCTTT.

The CDR3 DNA is TGTGCCAGCAGTTCCCCCAGCACCTACGAGCAGTACTTC. Amino acids: CASSSPSTYEQYF. The rearrangement joins TRBV6-2 or TRBV6-3 to TRBJ2-7; D gene unclear. Trimming removed 4 bases at V and 2 bases at J, with 9 bases between. The CDR3 contains 13 residues. Germline assignment: CDR1 MNHEY and CDR2 SVGEGT.

This clone occurred a few times. The chain couples TRBV11-3 to TRBJ1-1; unclear D gene. Germline CDR1 reads SGHNT; CDR2 reads YENEEA. This CDR3 has 13 residues. Trimming left V 6 bases short and J 3 bases short, with 11 bases between. The CDR3 sequence is CASSTNSDTEAFF. The CDR3 DNA is TGTGCCAGCAGTACCAATTCAGACACTGAAGCTTTCTTT.

The chain uses TRBV6-6 and TRBJ2-7; 11 nucleotides agree with TRBD1. V lost 6 bases, J lost 2 bases, and 6 bases stayed unmatched. Per the germline V gene, CDR1 is MNHNY and CDR2 is SVGAGI (reference sequence). The CDR3 runs to 15 residues. CDR3 region: CASSLGQGAPYEQYF. The DNA for the CDR3 is TGTGCCAGCAGCCTTGGACAGGGGGCCCCCTACGAGCAGTACTTC.

Details on this clone: At the DNA level, this CDR3 is encoded by other sequences in the same sample as well. The chain couples TRBV18 to TRBJ1-1, with a weak D call TRBD1 (6 bases). The CDR3 is made up of 14 amino acids. Looked up from germline, CDR1 is KGHSH and CDR2 is LQKENI. V was cut by 2 bases and J by 2 bases, with 9 bases left in between. The CDR3 reads CASSPDRLNTEAFF. The CDR3 DNA sequence: TGTGCCAGCTCACCAGACAGGTTAAACACTGAAGCTTTCTTT.

This chain joins TRBV6-1 and TRBJ2-2; tentatively, D is TRBD1 (5 bases). The ends were cut back, 0 bases at V and 3 bases at J, with 11 bases in the middle. This CDR3 contains 16 residues. Germline CDR1 reads MNHNS; CDR2 reads SASEGT. In DNA form, the CDR3 reads TGTGCCAGCAGTGAAGCGGGCAGGGTGCACACCGGGGAGCTGTTTTTT. Encoded protein: CASSEAGRVHTGELFF.

This clone has more than one count but fewer than ten. The chain joins TRBV9 to TRBJ2-1, with no clear D. Trimming took 3 bases from V and 5 from J, leaving 6 bases between them. The CDR3 covers 12 residues. Germline V gene sequence: CDR1 SGDLS, CDR2 YYNGEE. The CDR3 sequence: CASSGYNNEQFF. In nucleotides, the CDR3 is TGTGCCAGCAGCGGGTACAACAATGAGCAGTTCTTC.

The chain has TRBV19 and TRBJ1-4; D uncertain. The CDR3 has 13 residues. Per germline, CDR1 LNHDA and CDR2 SQIVND (reference sequence). V lost 7 bases and J 11 bases, leaving 17 bases between the germline ends. For the CDR3, the DNA is TGTGCCAGTAACCCTGGTCGGGCGGCTAAACTGTTTTTT. Translating it yields CASNPGRAAKLFF. Looking up the rest from reference TRBV19 and TRBJ1-4 gives the full variable domain: DGGITQSPKYLFRKEGQNVTLSCEQNLNHDAMYWYRQDPGQGLRLIYYSQIVNDFQKGDIAEGYSVSREKKESFPLTVTSAQKNPTAFYLCASNPGRAAKLFFGSGTQLSVL.

In this sample, this clone turned up once. The chain recombines TRBV10-2 with TRBJ1-1; TRBD1 might be the D (5 bases). The germline V gene encodes CDR1 WSHSY and CDR2 SAAADI. The CDR3 contains 17 residues. The V and J ends lost 3 bases and 0 bases respectively, with 17 bases between them. Written as DNA, the CDR3 is TGCGCCAGCAGTGAACCCGGGTTGAGGGGATTGAACACTGAAGCTTTCTTT. Its protein product is CASSEPGLRGLNTEAFF.

The V and J genes are TRBV4-1 and TRBJ1-4; no clear D. The CDR3 is 13 residues long. CDR1 is MGHRA and CDR2 is YSYEKL in the germline V gene. The V and J ends lost 2 bases and 5 bases respectively, with 6 bases between them. CDR3 protein: CASSQWPNEKLFF. In DNA form, the CDR3 reads TGCGCCAGCAGCCAATGGCCCAATGAAAAACTGTTTTTT.

The chain is built from TRBV12-3 or TRBV12-4 and TRBJ2-1; perhaps TRBD2 as D (5 bases). V shed 7 bases and J shed 12 bases, with 19 bases lying between them. There are 13 residues in the CDR3. The CDR3 nucleotides read TGTGCCAGCACCCTCAACACTCCCAGCGGGCAGTTCTTC. Its protein product is CASTLNTPSGQFF.

The chain is built from TRBV5-1 and TRBJ1-3; 10 positions match TRBD1. The CDR3 extends over 15 amino acids. Per germline, CDR1 SGHRS and CDR2 YFSETQ. V lost 4 bases to trimming and J lost 5 bases; unmatched junction nucleotides: 6. DNA of the CDR3: TGCGCCAGCAGCAGAGGGACAGGGGAAAGAAACACCATATATTTT. It codes for CASSRGTGERNTIYF.

V is TRBV5-4 and J is TRBJ2-1; D is unclear. Germline V gives CDR1 SGHNT, CDR2 YYREEE (reference sequence). CDR3 length: 13 amino acids. Trimming removed 0 bases at V and 4 bases at J, with 5 bases between. CDR3 nucleotides: TGTGCCAGCAGCTTGGCTCTGTACAATGAGCAGTTCTTC. It encodes CASSLALYNEQFF.

This chain links TRBV4-1 with TRBJ2-7; D is ambiguous. Between the trimmed V and J ends, which lost 4 bases and 6 bases, there was a span of 13 bases. Germline values: CDR1 MGHRA, CDR2 YSYEKL. The CDR3 is 13 residues long. In DNA form, the CDR3 reads TGCGCCAGCAGCCCAGGACCCTACTCCGAGCAGTACTTC. Protein: CASSPGPYSEQYF.

V usage is TRBV6-5 and J usage is TRBJ1-5, with TRBD1 identical over 7 bases. The CDR3 is made up of 13 amino acids. Germline CDR1 and CDR2: MNHEY and SVGAGI. Trimming took 10 bases from V and 0 from J; bases not matched to a gene: 3. CDR3 sequence: CATGQDSNQPQHF. The CDR3 region has the DNA TGTGCCACCGGACAGGATAGCAATCAGCCCCAGCATTTT.

The V gene is TRBV9, the J gene TRBJ2-1, with 10 bases lining up with TRBD1. Unmatched junction bases numbered 11, after V lost 4 bases and J lost 7 bases. The CDR3 loop spans 16 amino acids. Per germline, CDR1 SGDLS and CDR2 YYNGEE. CDR3 coding DNA: TGTGCCAGCAGCACCTACCGACAGGGGGCTGATAATGAGCAGTTCTTC. Translating it yields CASSTYRQGADNEQFF.

The chain joins TRBV6-5 to TRBJ1-1, with TRBD1 as a possible D gene (5 bases). V lost 6 bases to trimming and J lost 4 bases, with 15 bases between them. This CDR3 has 14 amino acids. The V gene's germline CDR1 is MNHEY and CDR2 SVGAGI. The CDR3 here is CASSPSGGGTEAFF. Here the CDR3 DNA reads TGTGCCAGCAGCCCCTCGGGGGGGGGCACTGAAGCTTTCTTT.